This entry is about one T cell receptor beta chain. A much larger clone differs from this one at a single base, so this may be a read error. The conserved final phenylalanine or tryptophan is absent from the CDR3, which likely points to a read error. V lost 3 bases to trimming and J lost 5 bases; unmatched junction nucleotides: 3. Germline CDR1 reads LGHNA; CDR2 reads YNFKEQ. CDR3 length equals 13 residues. Germline DNA was also extracted, while the blood RNA originated from unsorted whole blood. The data belong to a study of tumor-infiltrating lymphocytes in primary liver carcinoma. Looking at the study overall: Patients were men and women aged 30 to 69 years.

The authors made TCR beta cDNA from approximately 490 ng total RNA with a constant-region primer. For TCR beta, libraries were produced by three nested multiplex PCR rounds using slightly modified ARM-PCR. Both of the initial two PCR rounds ran for 10 cycles and employed TRBV1-TRBV30 forward primers alongside a C-beta reverse primer. Using its own MiXCR run on the multiplex PCR reads, TCRdb lists one record per CDR3 protein. The sample has 300,000 to 350,000 distinct CDR3 sequences; almost 65% are singletons. The sequence was collected from a man aged 40-50 years with primary liver carcinoma and hepatitis B virus infection. The J gene is TRBJ2-7, the V gene TRBV4-2; 8 bases are shared with TRBD2. The sample taken for sequencing was peripheral blood. The DNA for the CDR3 is TGTGCCAGCAGCCAGAGCGGGAGTGACGAGCAGTACCTC. Protein product: CASSQSGSDEQYL.